This TCR beta chain was retrieved from a study of vaccination and CD4 T cells after COVID-19. Study at large: Controls had a CEFX pool, an HIV-1 Nef pool, or no peptide added.

V was shortened by 0 bases and J by 0 bases, with 8 bases between the two germline ends. The length of the CDR3 is 15 residues. Germline assignment: CDR1 SGHNT and CDR2 YYREEE (reference sequence). With regard to this clonotype: Its antigen is still unknown.

Treatment: approximately nine-day PBMC culture with coronavirus spike peptide pools or control peptides (ViraFEST assay). With the Oncomine TCR Beta short-read assay, DNA from cultured CD4+ T cells was sequenced. TCRdb used MiXCR to reprocess the PCR reads, holding one entry per CDR3 protein. The top ten hold roughly 35% of the sample, which has fewer than 9,500 distinct CDR3 sequences, 50% to 65% seen once. Sequenced sample: CD4+ T cells from blood, cultured in vitro. The chain links TRBV5-4 to TRBJ2-3; D call uncertain. This clonotype originated in a human donor who had recovered from COVID-19. CDR3 DNA: TGTGCCAGCAGCTTGGCCCCCGCCAGCACAGATACGCAGTATTTT. This encodes CASSLAPASTDTQYF.